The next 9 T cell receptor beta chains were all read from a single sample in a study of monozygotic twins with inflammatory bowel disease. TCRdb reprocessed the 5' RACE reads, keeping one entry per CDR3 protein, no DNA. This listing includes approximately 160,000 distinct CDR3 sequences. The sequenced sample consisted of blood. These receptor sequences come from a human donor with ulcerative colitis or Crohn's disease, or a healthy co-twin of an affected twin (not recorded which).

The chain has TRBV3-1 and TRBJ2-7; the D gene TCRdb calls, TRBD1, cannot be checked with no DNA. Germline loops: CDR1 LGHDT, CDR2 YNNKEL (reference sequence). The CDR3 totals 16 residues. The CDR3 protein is CASSPGRGASTYEQYF.

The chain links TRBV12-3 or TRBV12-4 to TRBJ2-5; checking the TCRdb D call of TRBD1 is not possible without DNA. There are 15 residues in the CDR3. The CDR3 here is CASSPSTGFPETQYF.

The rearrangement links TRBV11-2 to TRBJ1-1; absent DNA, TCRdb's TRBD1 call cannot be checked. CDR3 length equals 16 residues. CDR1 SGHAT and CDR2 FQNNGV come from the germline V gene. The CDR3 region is CASSLDAQTSGTEAFF.

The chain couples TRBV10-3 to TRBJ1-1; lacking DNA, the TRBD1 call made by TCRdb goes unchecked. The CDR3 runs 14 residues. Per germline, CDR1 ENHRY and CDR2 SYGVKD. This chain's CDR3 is CAISERQLNTEAFF.

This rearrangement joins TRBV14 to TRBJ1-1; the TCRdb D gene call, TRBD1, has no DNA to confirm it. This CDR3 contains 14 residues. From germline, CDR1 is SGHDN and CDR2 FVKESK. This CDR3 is CASSQYPGGTEAFF.

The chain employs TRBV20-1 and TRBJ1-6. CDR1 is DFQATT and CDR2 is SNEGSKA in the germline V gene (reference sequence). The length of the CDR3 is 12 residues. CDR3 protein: CSARQENSPLHF.

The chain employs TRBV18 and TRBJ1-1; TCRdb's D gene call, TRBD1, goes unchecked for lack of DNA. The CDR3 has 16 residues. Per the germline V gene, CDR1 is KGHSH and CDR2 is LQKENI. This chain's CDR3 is CASSPRHGRGNTEAFF.

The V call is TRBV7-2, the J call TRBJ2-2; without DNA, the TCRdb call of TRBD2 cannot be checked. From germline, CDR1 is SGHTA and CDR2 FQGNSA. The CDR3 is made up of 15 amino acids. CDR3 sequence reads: CASPLAGRNTGELFF.

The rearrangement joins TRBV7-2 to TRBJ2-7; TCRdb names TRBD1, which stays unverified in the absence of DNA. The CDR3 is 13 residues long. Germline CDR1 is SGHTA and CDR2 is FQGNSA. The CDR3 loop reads CASSFNRDNEQYF. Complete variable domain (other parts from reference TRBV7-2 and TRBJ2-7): GAGVSQSPSNKVTEKGKDVELRCDPISGHTALYWYRQSLGQGLEFLIYFQGNSAPDKSGLPSDRFSAERTGGSVSTLTIQRTQQEDSAVYLCASSFNRDNEQYFGPGTRLTVT.